This is a list of T cell receptor beta chains from one sample in a study of early T cells in non-severe SARS-CoV-2 infection. TCRdb re-called the 5' RACE reads with MiXCR, one entry per CDR3 protein. In the table there are tens of thousands of distinct CDR3 sequences, more than 15% of which are singletons. The material sequenced was whole blood, taken at baseline. The receptors originated from an adult who was a healthcare worker with PCR-confirmed SARS-CoV-2 infection or an uninfected control (not recorded which). Both conserved end residues are part of each CDR3. A D gene is named only where the DNA matches it firmly. The size of a clone is reported for some rows only, either as once, few or many, or as a class for expanded clones.

clone size: -
D gene: TRBD1
V gene: TRBV4-3
J gene: TRBJ2-7
CDR3 DNA: TGCGCCAGCAGCCAAGTTCAGGGGGCAAGTGAGCAGTACTTC
CDR3 protein: CASSQVQGASEQYF

clone size: many
D gene: TRBD1
V gene: TRBV9
J gene: TRBJ2-7
CDR3 DNA: TGTGCCAGCAGCGATCGCCAGGGGGCGCGGTTCTACGAGCAGTACTTC
CDR3 protein: CASSDRQGARFYEQYF

clone size: -
D gene: TRBD2
V gene: TRBV20-1
J gene: TRBJ2-5
CDR3 DNA: TGCAGTACTACTGAAAGCGGGAGATCGGAGACCCAGTACTTC
CDR3 protein: CSTTESGRSETQYF

clone size: few
D gene: TRBD1
V gene: TRBV4-2
J gene: TRBJ2-5
CDR3 DNA: TGTGCCAGCAGCGAAGGAGGACAGGGTAAAGAGACCCAGTACTTC
CDR3 protein: CASSEGGQGKETQYF

clone size: -
D gene: -
V gene: TRBV20-1
J gene: TRBJ2-1
CDR3 DNA: TGCAGTGCTAGAGTCCAGGGGGGCTACAATGAGCAGTTCTTC
CDR3 protein: CSARVQGGYNEQFF

clone size: many
D gene: -
V gene: TRBV27
J gene: TRBJ2-7
CDR3 DNA: TGTGCCAGCAGTCCAAGACCGGGGGACGGGCAGTACTTC
CDR3 protein: CASSPRPGDGQYF

clone size: few
D gene: TRBD2
V gene: TRBV7-6
J gene: TRBJ2-3
CDR3 DNA: TGTGCCAGCAGCGCTCGCGGCCAGCGGGAGTCGTATTTT
CDR3 protein: CASSARGQRESYF

clone size: -
D gene: -
V gene: TRBV7-9
J gene: TRBJ2-3
CDR3 DNA: TGTGCCAGCAGACCCGACGGCGCATTTCAAGATACGCAGTATTTT
CDR3 protein: CASRPDGAFQDTQYF

clone size: -
D gene: TRBD2
V gene: TRBV6-5
J gene: TRBJ2-7
CDR3 DNA: TGTGCCAGCAAGGAGAGCGGGGCGAGCTCCTACGAGCAGTACTTC
CDR3 protein: CASKESGASSYEQYF

clone size: -
D gene: TRBD1
V gene: TRBV20-1
J gene: TRBJ1-5
CDR3 DNA: TGCAGTGCCAACACAGGGGGCCTTCAGCCCCAGCATTTT
CDR3 protein: CSANTGGLQPQHF

clone size: few
D gene: -
V gene: TRBV11-2
J gene: TRBJ2-7
CDR3 DNA: TGTGCCAGCAGATTTCGGACCTACGAGCAGTACTTC
CDR3 protein: CASRFRTYEQYF

clone size: -
D gene: TRBD2
V gene: TRBV5-4
J gene: TRBJ2-3
CDR3 DNA: TGTGCCAGCAGTGGGGGACTAGCGAGCACAGATACGCAGTATTTT
CDR3 protein: CASSGGLASTDTQYF

clone size: few
D gene: -
V gene: TRBV4-1
J gene: TRBJ2-7
CDR3 DNA: TGCGCCAGCAGCCAAGAATACAGTTCCAGCTCCTACGAGCAGTACTTC
CDR3 protein: CASSQEYSSSSYEQYF

clone size: many
D gene: -
V gene: TRBV6-6
J gene: TRBJ1-6
CDR3 DNA: TGTGCCAGCAGTTACACTACGAATTCACCCCTCCACTTT
CDR3 protein: CASSYTTNSPLHF

clone size: -
D gene: -
V gene: TRBV5-6
J gene: TRBJ2-7
CDR3 DNA: TGTGCCAGCAGCTTCGGGCGAGGTTCCTACGAGCAGTACTTC
CDR3 protein: CASSFGRGSYEQYF

clone size: -
D gene: -
V gene: TRBV3-1
J gene: TRBJ2-3
CDR3 DNA: TGTGCCAGCAGCCAAGTGGCGGTTACGCAGTATTTT
CDR3 protein: CASSQVAVTQYF

clone size: -
D gene: -
V gene: TRBV7-6
J gene: TRBJ1-2
CDR3 DNA: TGTGCCAGCAGCTTAGCCCCTCAACCGGGGCACTATGGCTACACCTTC
CDR3 protein: CASSLAPQPGHYGYTF

clone size: -
D gene: TRBD2
V gene: TRBV5-4
J gene: TRBJ2-1
CDR3 DNA: TGTGCCAGCAGCTTGGAGGCTAGCGGGAGGGCTTGGAATGAGCAGTTCTTC
CDR3 protein: CASSLEASGRAWNEQFF

clone size: -
D gene: -
V gene: TRBV20-1
J gene: TRBJ2-3
CDR3 DNA: TGCAGTGCTAGTTATGCAGAAGGCACAGATACGCAGTATTTT
CDR3 protein: CSASYAEGTDTQYF

clone size: -
D gene: -
V gene: TRBV6-6
J gene: TRBJ1-1
CDR3 DNA: TGTGCCAGCGGAGTCGACGTGAACACTGAAGCTTTCTTT
CDR3 protein: CASGVDVNTEAFF

clone size: few
D gene: TRBD1
V gene: TRBV5-1
J gene: TRBJ1-1
CDR3 DNA: TGCGCCAGCAGCTGGGACAGGGATCCTGAAGCTTTCTTT
CDR3 protein: CASSWDRDPEAFF

clone size: few
D gene: -
V gene: TRBV9
J gene: TRBJ2-3
CDR3 DNA: TGTGCCAGCAGCGTAGGCTCCCTCACAGATACGCAGTATTTT
CDR3 protein: CASSVGSLTDTQYF

clone size: -
D gene: -
V gene: TRBV19
J gene: TRBJ1-5
CDR3 DNA: TGTGCCGCACACCCCGGGGGCCTGGCTCAGCCCCAGCATTTT
CDR3 protein: CAAHPGGLAQPQHF

clone size: -
D gene: TRBD1
V gene: TRBV6-2/TRBV6-3
J gene: TRBJ1-5
CDR3 DNA: TGTGCCAGCAGTTCGGGACAGGGCTATCAGCCCCAGCATTTT
CDR3 protein: CASSSGQGYQPQHF

clone size: -
D gene: TRBD1
V gene: TRBV29-1
J gene: TRBJ1-2
CDR3 DNA: TGCAGCGGCCAATCTACAGGGGGCGACTATGGCTACACCTTC
CDR3 protein: CSGQSTGGDYGYTF

clone size: -
D gene: TRBD1
V gene: TRBV12-3/TRBV12-4
J gene: TRBJ1-2
CDR3 DNA: TGTGCCAGCAGTGGGGGACAGTGGCATGGCTACACCTTC
CDR3 protein: CASSGGQWHGYTF

clone size: -
D gene: -
V gene: TRBV28
J gene: TRBJ1-2
CDR3 DNA: TGTGCCAGCAGTTCCGGCGGGGGTGCCGGTGGCTACACCTTC
CDR3 protein: CASSSGGGAGGYTF

clone size: -
D gene: TRBD1
V gene: TRBV2
J gene: TRBJ1-6
CDR3 DNA: TGTGCCAGCAGTTCCGGGACAGGGAAAAATTCACCCCTCCACTTT
CDR3 protein: CASSSGTGKNSPLHF

clone size: few
D gene: -
V gene: TRBV29-1
J gene: TRBJ2-2
CDR3 DNA: TGCAGCGTTGGGTTTAGGGCCGGGGAGCTGTTTTTT
CDR3 protein: CSVGFRAGELFF

clone size: -
D gene: -
V gene: TRBV24-1
J gene: TRBJ2-5
CDR3 DNA: TGTGCCACCAGTGATCCACGTACGGCGAGGCAAGAGACCCAGTACTTC
CDR3 protein: CATSDPRTARQETQYF

clone size: -
D gene: -
V gene: TRBV20-1
J gene: TRBJ2-2
CDR3 DNA: TGCAGTGCTCCTTATAATTTTGGGGAGCTGTTTTTT
CDR3 protein: CSAPYNFGELFF

clone size: few
D gene: -
V gene: TRBV6-6
J gene: TRBJ2-1
CDR3 DNA: TGTGCCAGTACCAGACAGGCCTCCTACAATGAGCAGTTCTTC
CDR3 protein: CASTRQASYNEQFF

clone size: many
D gene: -
V gene: TRBV7-9
J gene: TRBJ2-7
CDR3 DNA: TGTGCCAGCAGCTCCGGACAGTCCTCCTACGAGCAGTACTTC
CDR3 protein: CASSSGQSSYEQYF

clone size: many
D gene: -
V gene: TRBV20-1
J gene: TRBJ1-6
CDR3 DNA: TGCAGTGCTACTCGGGGGGGCAGGATCGGCCCCTATAATTCACCCCTCCACTTT
CDR3 protein: CSATRGGRIGPYNSPLHF

clone size: -
D gene: -
V gene: TRBV10-3
J gene: TRBJ2-7
CDR3 DNA: TGTGCCATCAGTGAGCACGCTACTTTTTCCTACGAGCAGTACTTC
CDR3 protein: CAISEHATFSYEQYF

clone size: -
D gene: -
V gene: TRBV7-9
J gene: TRBJ2-1
CDR3 DNA: TGTGCCAGCAGCAGAGGACAGTATAACAATGAGCAGTTCTTC
CDR3 protein: CASSRGQYNNEQFF

clone size: -
D gene: TRBD1
V gene: TRBV20-1
J gene: TRBJ2-7
CDR3 DNA: TGCAGTGCGATCAGACAGGGGTCCCACGAGCAGTACTTC
CDR3 protein: CSAIRQGSHEQYF

clone size: -
D gene: TRBD2
V gene: TRBV11-2
J gene: TRBJ2-3
CDR3 DNA: TGTGCCAGCAGCCCAACAAGCGGGAGGGGAACAGATACGCAGTATTTT
CDR3 protein: CASSPTSGRGTDTQYF